The next 10 T cell receptor beta chains were all read from a single sample in a study of siplizumab effects on memory and regulatory T cells (dated by TCRdb to between 2018 and 2020). Library preparation used the immunoSEQ multiplex PCR assay. This immuneACCESS table, as held by TCRdb, lists in-frame sequences with V and J called but not all clones. Of the missing ones, under half trace to an unresolved V gene in checked studies; the others have no known cause. The sample table records approximately 110,000 clones; under 95% of these occur just once. About 0.32% of the sample belongs to the ten largest clones. Input material: CD4+ T cells sorted from blood. The receptors shown here come from a human donor in good health.

The genes are TRBV4-1 and TRBJ2-5; D not certain. The ends were cut back, 2 bases at V and 0 bases at J, with 10 bases in the middle. This CDR3 has 15 amino acids. Germline V gene sequence: CDR1 MGHRA, CDR2 YSYEKL. The CDR3, as DNA: TGCGCCAGCAGCCAACCCCACGGATACCAAGAGACCCAGTACTTC. This translates into CASSQPHGYQETQYF.

V usage is TRBV19 and J usage is TRBJ1-5; TRBD1 is a possible D gene (5 bases). Germline V gene lookup returns CDR1 LNHDA and CDR2 SQIVND (reference sequence). V lost 1 base and J lost 4, with 11 bases in between. This CDR3 contains 15 residues. The CDR3 protein is CASSIGQGDNQPQHF. The CDR3 coding sequence is TGTGCCAGTAGTATAGGTCAGGGAGATAATCAGCCCCAGCATTTT.

The V gene is TRBV7-6, the J gene TRBJ2-7, with D possibly called TRBD1 or TRBD2 (5 bases each). This CDR3 is 13 amino acids long. The V gene's germline CDR1 is SGHVS and CDR2 FNYEAQ. The V and J ends lost 7 bases and 3 bases respectively, with 13 bases between them. In nucleotides, the CDR3 is TGTGCCAGCAACCAGGGACCCCTCTACGAGCAGTACTTC. Translation gives CASNQGPLYEQYF.

V is TRBV19 and J is TRBJ2-2; the D gene is possibly TRBD2 (6 bases). The germline CDR1 and CDR2 sequences are LNHDA and SQIVND (reference sequence). The CDR3 extends over 15 amino acids. Between the trimmed V and J ends, which lost 3 bases and 3 bases, there was a span of 11 bases. The CDR3 region has the DNA TGTGCCAGTAGTATCCGGGACTCTTACACCGGGGAGCTGTTTTTT. Protein product: CASSIRDSYTGELFF.

The J gene is TRBJ1-2, the V gene TRBV18; 9 bases map to TRBD1. This CDR3 region has 12 residues. The germline V gene encodes CDR1 KGHSH and CDR2 LQKENI. J was trimmed by 7 bases and V by 5 bases; bases with no gene match: 2. The CDR3 DNA reads TGTGCCAGCTCAGCGGACAGGGGTGGCTACACCTTC. Amino acid sequence: CASSADRGGYTF.

The V call is TRBV5-1, the J call TRBJ1-4; tentatively, D is TRBD1 (5 bases). Per the germline V gene, CDR1 is SGHRS and CDR2 is YFSETQ. The CDR3 spans 15 residues. Trimming took off 3 bases at V and 6 bases at J, with 15 bases between the two ends. The CDR3 nucleotides are TGCGCCAGCAGCTGGGGCCGAGGGGTCGATGAAAAACTGTTTTTT. Amino acid sequence: CASSWGRGVDEKLFF.

The V and J genes are TRBV4-3 and TRBJ2-7, with TRBD1 as a possible D gene (5 bases). V was clipped by 0 bases and J by 4 bases, with 16 bases between them. CDR3 length equals 16 residues. Germline loops: CDR1 LGHNA, CDR2 YSLEER. The CDR3 DNA follows: TGCGCCAGCAGCCAAGATTTCCTCACGACAGAGTACGAGCAGTACTTC. Encoded protein: CASSQDFLTTEYEQYF.

The rearrangement joins TRBV5-4 to TRBJ2-5; 7 bases align to TRBD1. The V gene end was trimmed by 0 bases and the J gene end by 8 bases; junction bases not matched to a gene: 7. The CDR3 contains 14 residues. The V gene's germline CDR1 is SGHNT and CDR2 YYREEE (reference sequence). In DNA, the CDR3 is TGTGCCAGCAGCTTGGGTGGACAGGCGGTAACCCAGTACTTC. It codes for CASSLGGQAVTQYF.

V is TRBV28 and J is TRBJ2-7; no firm D call. Trimming removed 5 bases at V and 0 bases at J, with 2 bases between. Germline V gene data show CDR1 as MDHEN and CDR2 as SYDVKM. The CDR3 totals 11 residues. CDR3 sequence (DNA): TGTGCCAGCAGTCACTCCTACGAGCAGTACTTC. This codes for CASSHSYEQYF.

V is TRBV6-5 and J is TRBJ2-5, with unresolved D. With the DNA end fitting TRBJ2-7 better, the J assignment may be wrong. There are 13 residues in the CDR3. CDR1 and CDR2 from the germline V gene are MNHEY and SVGAGI. The CDR3 sequence: CASSSGGYYEQYF. The CDR3 region has the DNA TGTGCCAGCAGTTCGGGCGGATACTACGAGCAGTACTTC.